This paragraph covers one T cell receptor (beta chain) sequence. Only in-frame clones appear in the TCRdb table, and some are missing; sequencing was by immunoSEQ multiplex PCR. Of about 15,000 clones listed, 70% to 75% are singletons. The data were taken from a study of T cell repertoires in MIS-A myocarditis. Germline V lookup: CDR1 MDHEN, CDR2 SYDVKM. The CDR3 loop spans 11 amino acids. V dropped 4 bases and J dropped 3 bases, with 4 bases sitting between them. The receptor was derived from a man younger than 35 with fulminant myocarditis from multisystem inflammatory syndrome in adults (MIS-A) after COVID-19. Sequenced sample: left ventricle heart tissue obtained at autopsy. The chain combines TRBV28 with TRBJ2-7; no clear D. The CDR3 sequence: CASSSDYEQYF. CDR3 DNA sequence: TGTGCCAGCAGTTCCGACTACGAGCAGTACTTC. Full variable domain (outside the CDR3, taken from reference TRBV28 and TRBJ2-7): DVKVTQSSRYLVKRTGEKVFLECVQDMDHENMFWYRQDPGLGLRLIYFSYDVKMKEKGDIPEGYSVSREKKERFSLILESASTNQTSMYLCASSSDYEQYFGPGTRLTVT.